Following are 29 T cell receptor beta chains from one sample sequenced in a study of regulatory T cells in long-lasting Graves disease. Arm-PCR of CDR3 regions and iRepertoire HTBI primers were the basis on which TCR beta libraries were built. MiXCR, applied by TCRdb to the multiplex PCR reads, yields one record per CDR3 protein. The repertoire has 300,000 to 400,000 distinct CDR3 sequences, more than 15% of them found once; the top ten carry 35% to 45%. Time point meaning: newly diagnosed GD, antithyroid drugs for less than 3 months. PBMCs were the source of the RNA used for TCR sequencing. This material consisted of peripheral blood mononuclear cells (PBMCs), taken at new diagnosis, from a patient treated with antithyroid drugs. These receptors were obtained from a female donor with Graves disease.

The chain uses TRBV2 and TRBJ2-3; 12 bases are shared with TRBD2. There are 14 residues in the CDR3. The germline CDR1 and CDR2 sequences are SNHLY and FYNNEI. The junction had 2 bases not matched to a gene; V was cut back by 6 bases and J by 4 bases. The CDR3 nucleotides read TGTGCCAGCAGGACTAGCGGGAGTTCAGATACGCAGTATTTT. Encoded protein: CASRTSGSSDTQYF.

This clonotype occurred many times. V and J are TRBV12-3 or TRBV12-4 and TRBJ2-5; TRBD1 agrees at 9 bases. After removal of 8 bases from V and 5 bases from J, the junction contained 9 bases not matched to a gene. CDR3 size: 14 residues. The CDR3 protein is CASGWTGVDETQYF. CDR3 DNA sequence: TGTGCCAGCGGGTGGACAGGGGTTGACGAGACCCAGTACTTC.

This clonotype was observed many times. This sequence joins TRBV10-3 and TRBJ2-5; 7 positions match TRBD1. This CDR3 region has 15 residues. Germline V gives CDR1 ENHRY, CDR2 SYGVKD. Trimming at V came to 10 bases and at J to 2 bases, leaving 13 bases not matched to a gene. The CDR3 reads CATSRTNRGQETQYF. CDR3 sequence (DNA): TGTGCCACCAGCAGAACCAACAGGGGTCAAGAGACCCAGTACTTC.

This clonotype was picked up many times. This chain joins TRBV2 and TRBJ1-2; tentatively, D is TRBD1 (6 bases). V shed 3 bases and J shed 8 bases, with 13 bases lying between them. The germline V gene has CDR1 SNHLY and CDR2 FYNNEI. The CDR3 length is 13 residues. The CDR3 bases are TGTGCCAGCAGTGATGGGGGCGCGGGAGGCTACACCTTC. Its translation: CASSDGGAGGYTF.

This clonotype was found many times. The chain joins TRBV12-3 or TRBV12-4 to TRBJ1-5; 9 bases fit TRBD1. The J segment lost 7 bases and the V segment lost 4 bases, leaving 11 bases of the junction unmatched. CDR3 length: 16 residues. The CDR3 sequence: CASSYVQSGTGQPQHF. CDR3 DNA: TGTGCCAGCAGTTACGTCCAGTCAGGGACAGGGCAGCCCCAGCATTTT.

The chain is built from TRBV20-1 and TRBJ1-6; D gene uncertain. CDR1 and CDR2 from the germline V gene are DFQATT and SNEGSKA (reference sequence). V was clipped by 0 bases and J by 14 bases, with 26 bases between them. The CDR3 loop spans 17 amino acids. CDR3 DNA sequence: TGCAGTGCTAGAGATCGGTTCTCGGACTATAATTCGGTAGCCCTCCACTTT. This gives the protein CSARDRFSDYNSVALHF.

This clonotype has more than one count but fewer than ten. The rearrangement uses TRBV9 and TRBJ1-2, with 7 bases fitting TRBD1. V lost 3 bases to trimming and J lost 3 bases; unmatched junction nucleotides: 8. CDR1 and CDR2 (germline): SGDLS, YYNGEE. The CDR3 is made up of 15 amino acids. CDR3: CASSAGTELYYGYTF. Here the CDR3 DNA reads TGTGCCAGCAGCGCCGGGACAGAATTATACTATGGCTACACCTTC.

The chain employs TRBV28 and TRBJ1-2, with 7 bases fitting TRBD1. V shed 8 bases and J 0 bases; nucleotides not matched to a gene: 12. Germline CDR1 is MDHEN and CDR2 is SYDVKM. This CDR3 is built from 16 residues. The CDR3 nucleotides are TGTGCCAGCTCCGGCCGGGACAGACCATCTAACTATGGCTACACCTTC. Its protein product is CASSGRDRPSNYGYTF.

The J gene is TRBJ1-2, the V gene TRBV19; TRBD1 matches 9 bases. Trimming removed 5 bases from V and 0 bases from J; junction bases left unmatched: 7. Germline values: CDR1 LNHDA, CDR2 SQIVND (reference sequence). This CDR3 comprises 16 residues. CDR3: CASSAQQGATNYGYTF. The CDR3 coding sequence is TGTGCCAGTAGTGCTCAACAGGGGGCCACTAACTATGGCTACACCTTC. The full variable domain, with the rest looked up from reference TRBV19 and TRBJ1-2, is DGGITQSPKYLFRKEGQNVTLSCEQNLNHDAMYWYRQDPGQGLRLIYYSQIVNDFQKGDIAEGYSVSREKKESFPLTVTSAQKNPTAFYLCASSAQQGATNYGYTFGSGTRLTVV.

There are many counts of this clonotype. The chain uses TRBV19 and TRBJ2-3; the D is unclear. The CDR3 length is 13 residues. Germline V gives CDR1 LNHDA, CDR2 SQIVND (reference sequence). Trimming removed 11 bases at V and 2 bases at J, with 14 bases between. The CDR3 sequence is CASLSFTTDTQYF. CDR3 nucleotide sequence: TGTGCCTCCCTCTCTTTTACCACAGATACGCAGTATTTT.

The V call is TRBV2, the J call TRBJ1-1; 8 bases line up with TRBD1. CDR1 is SNHLY and CDR2 is FYNNEI in the germline V gene. This CDR3 has 15 residues. The J segment lost 3 bases and the V segment lost 3 bases, leaving 6 bases of the junction unmatched. CDR3 sequence reads: CASSDDRGRDTEAFF. In DNA, the CDR3 is TGTGCCAGCAGTGACGACAGGGGAAGGGACACTGAAGCTTTCTTT.

This clonotype appeared many times. The gene calls are TRBV12-3 or TRBV12-4 and TRBJ1-2, with D hard to call. V gave up 1 base and J gave up 2 bases, with 11 bases separating them. The CDR3 loop spans 15 amino acids. In nucleotides, the CDR3 is TGTGCCAGCAGTTTAGTACCGGTTGGGAACTATGGCTACACCTTC. It yields the protein CASSLVPVGNYGYTF.

The chain combines TRBV6-1 with TRBJ2-1; 10 bases are a match to TRBD2. There are 16 residues in the CDR3. V was clipped by 7 bases and J by 6 bases; unmatched bases: 12. Germline CDR1 and CDR2: MNHNS and SASEGT. In DNA, the CDR3 is TGTGCCAGCACCCAAATGCCAGCGGGAGGGGCCAATGAGCAGTTCTTC. Translated, it gives CASTQMPAGGANEQFF.

This clonotype has a count of ten or more. The rearrangement links TRBV4-2 to TRBJ2-3; perhaps TRBD2 as D (5 bases). The germline V gene has CDR1 LGHNA and CDR2 YNFKEQ. V gave up 5 bases and J gave up 4 bases, with 13 bases separating them. This CDR3 comprises 14 residues. The DNA for the CDR3 is TGTGCCAGCAGCGTGCCAGAGGGCGCAGATACGCAGTATTTT. Translated: CASSVPEGADTQYF.

V usage is TRBV18 and J usage is TRBJ1-5, with TRBD1 matching 10 bases. CDR1 KGHSH and CDR2 LQKENI come from the germline V gene. Germline trimming cut 3 bases from V and 4 bases from J; bases unmatched to any gene: 6. CDR3 size: 16 residues. As DNA, the CDR3 is TGTGCCAGCTCACCCGACGACAGGGGGCGGAATCAGCCCCAGCATTTT. Its translation is CASSPDDRGRNQPQHF.

This clonotype was counted many times. The chain uses TRBV19 and TRBJ2-7; no definite D call. Germline CDR1 is LNHDA and CDR2 is SQIVND (reference sequence). The CDR3 runs 13 residues. V was clipped by 7 bases and J by 6 bases, with 16 bases between them. CDR3 loop: CASTTSPSGEQYF. The CDR3 DNA reads TGTGCCAGTACCACAAGCCCTTCGGGCGAGCAGTACTTC. The full variable domain, rest sourced from reference TRBV19 and TRBJ2-7, is DGGITQSPKYLFRKEGQNVTLSCEQNLNHDAMYWYRQDPGQGLRLIYYSQIVNDFQKGDIAEGYSVSREKKESFPLTVTSAQKNPTAFYLCASTTSPSGEQYFGPGTRLTVT.

This chain links TRBV2 with TRBJ2-7; D gene ambiguous. The CDR3 loop spans 13 amino acids. Germline-derived CDR1 and CDR2 are SNHLY and FYNNEI. The germline V and J ends were trimmed by 6 bases and 1 base, with 10 bases remaining between them. The CDR3 DNA reads TGTGCCAGCAGGGTTTTAGGGTCCTACGAGCAGTACTTC. It is translated as CASRVLGSYEQYF.

This clonotype came up many times. The junction departs from the called germline gene at one end, perhaps through a read error. The chain has TRBV15 and TRBJ1-3; D is unresolved. Germline V lookup: CDR1 LNHNV, CDR2 YYDKDF (reference sequence). The CDR3 loop spans 18 amino acids. Written as DNA, the CDR3 is TGTGCCACCAGCAGGGCACCTAGGCAAACGCCCTCTGGAAGCACCATATATTTT. Encoded protein: CATSRAPRQTPSGSTIYF.

This clonotype was observed at least ten times. The chain employs TRBV19 and TRBJ2-5; D is perhaps TRBD1 (6 bases). Trimming left V 8 bases short and J 9 bases short, with 19 bases between. The CDR3 is 13 residues long. Germline assignment: CDR1 LNHDA and CDR2 SQIVND (reference sequence). In nucleotides, the CDR3 is TGTGCCAGTGAGACAGGCCCTCTGGGGGCCCAGTACTTC. Its protein product is CASETGPLGAQYF.

This clonotype was picked up a small number of times. The chain links TRBV9 to TRBJ2-4; possibly TRBD1 for D (6 bases). This CDR3 is built from 17 residues. CDR1 and CDR2 (germline): SGDLS, YYNGEE. V lost 4 bases and J lost 4, with 21 bases in between. CDR3 region: CASSLTQRTDEKNIQYF. CDR3 nucleotide sequence: TGTGCCAGCAGCCTCACGCAGCGGACAGATGAGAAAAACATTCAGTACTTC.

This clonotype was picked up one time. The rearrangement joins TRBV14 to TRBJ2-7; 12 bases line up with TRBD2. Germline trimming cut 5 bases from V and 5 bases from J; bases unmatched to any gene: 4. This CDR3 has 14 residues. Looked up from germline, CDR1 is SGHDN and CDR2 is FVKESK. The CDR3 DNA reads TGTGCCAGCAGCGAGACTAGCGGGAGCGACGAGCAGTACTTC. Protein sequence: CASSETSGSDEQYF. The variable domain in full, completed from reference TRBV14 and TRBJ2-7, reads EAGVTQFPSHSVIEKGQTVTLRCDPISGHDNLYWYRRVMGKEIKFLLHFVKESKQDESGMPNNRFLAERTGGTYSTLKVQPAELEDSGVYFCASSETSGSDEQYFGPGTRLTVT.

This clonotype occurred many times. Compared with germline, one end of the junction differs, possibly owing to a read error. V is TRBV5-1 and J is TRBJ2-5; 12 bases fit TRBD2. The CDR3 is 15 residues long. Germline V lookup: CDR1 SGHRS, CDR2 YFSETQ. The CDR3 DNA reads TGTGCCAGCAGCCTGCGGACTAGCGGGAATGAGACCCAGTACTTC. Translating it yields CASSLRTSGNETQYF.

In this sample, this clonotype turned up many times. This chain links TRBV20-1 with TRBJ2-1; a weak D match, TRBD2 (5 bases). The CDR3 runs to 13 residues. Trimming took 1 base from V and 6 from J, leaving 10 bases between them. Germline V gene data show CDR1 as DFQATT and CDR2 as SNEGSKA (reference sequence). The chain's CDR3 is CSARVPGVNEQFF. The CDR3 nucleotides are TGCAGTGCTAGAGTCCCCGGGGTCAATGAGCAGTTCTTC.

In its sample, this clonotype was seen many times. This chain uses TRBV7-9 with TRBJ2-5; D possibly corresponds to TRBD2 (6 bases). Germline values: CDR1 SEHNR, CDR2 FQNEAQ (reference sequence). This CDR3 spans 15 amino acids. The V end was cut by 2 bases, the J end by 9 bases, with 19 bases between. CDR3 DNA: TGTGCCAGCAGCTTAATTACTAGCCCCAATGGAGCCCAGTACTTC. The encoded protein is CASSLITSPNGAQYF.

On this clonotype: It may be a read error: a sequence one base away is much more abundant. The rearrangement links TRBV6-2 or TRBV6-3 to TRBJ2-2; D could derive from TRBD1 or TRBD2 (6 bases each). The germline CDR1 and CDR2 sequences are MNHEY and SVGEGT. V shed 5 bases and J shed 7 bases, with 14 bases lying between them. This CDR3 has 14 amino acids. CDR3 residues: CASSEGGDIGELFF. CDR3 in DNA: TGTGCCAGCAGTGAAGGCGGGGACATCGGGGAGCTGTTTTTT.

This clonotype came up many times. For the CDR3, the DNA is TGTGCCAGCTCACCAGCGCAGTTTACCTACGAGCAGTACTTC. As protein: CASSPAQFTYEQYF. The V gene is TRBV18, the J gene TRBJ2-7; D remains unclear. Germline V gene sequence: CDR1 KGHSH, CDR2 LQKENI. Trimming took off 2 bases at V and 2 bases at J, with 10 bases between the two ends. There are 14 residues in the CDR3.

This clonotype was observed many times. The chain is built from TRBV3-1 and TRBJ2-7; D is unclear. The CDR3 is 14 amino acids. The germline V and J ends were trimmed by 5 bases and 0 bases, with 11 bases remaining between them. Germline loops: CDR1 LGHDT, CDR2 YNNKEL (reference sequence). DNA for the CDR3: TGTGCCAGCAGCAAGGAGTTAAGCTCCTACGAGCAGTACTTC. It translates to CASSKELSSYEQYF.

This clonotype has more than one count but fewer than ten. The V call is TRBV19, the J call TRBJ2-3, with 8 nucleotides matching TRBD1. The germline CDR1 and CDR2 sequences are LNHDA and SQIVND (reference sequence). J was trimmed by 0 bases and V by 8 bases; bases with no gene match: 13. This CDR3 is 17 amino acids long. CDR3 loop: CASEENQGAFSTDTQYF. CDR3 sequence (DNA): TGTGCCAGTGAGGAGAATCAGGGGGCCTTTAGCACAGATACGCAGTATTTT.

In its sample, this clonotype was seen many times. The V call is TRBV11-2, the J call TRBJ1-5; the D is unclear. Germline CDR1 is SGHAT and CDR2 is FQNNGV. This CDR3 spans 14 amino acids. Trimming took off 0 bases at V and 11 bases at J, with 14 bases between the two ends. The CDR3 DNA sequence: TGTGCCAGCAGCTTAGAGACGGCCGTAGGAGCCCAGCATTTT. Encoded protein: CASSLETAVGAQHF.